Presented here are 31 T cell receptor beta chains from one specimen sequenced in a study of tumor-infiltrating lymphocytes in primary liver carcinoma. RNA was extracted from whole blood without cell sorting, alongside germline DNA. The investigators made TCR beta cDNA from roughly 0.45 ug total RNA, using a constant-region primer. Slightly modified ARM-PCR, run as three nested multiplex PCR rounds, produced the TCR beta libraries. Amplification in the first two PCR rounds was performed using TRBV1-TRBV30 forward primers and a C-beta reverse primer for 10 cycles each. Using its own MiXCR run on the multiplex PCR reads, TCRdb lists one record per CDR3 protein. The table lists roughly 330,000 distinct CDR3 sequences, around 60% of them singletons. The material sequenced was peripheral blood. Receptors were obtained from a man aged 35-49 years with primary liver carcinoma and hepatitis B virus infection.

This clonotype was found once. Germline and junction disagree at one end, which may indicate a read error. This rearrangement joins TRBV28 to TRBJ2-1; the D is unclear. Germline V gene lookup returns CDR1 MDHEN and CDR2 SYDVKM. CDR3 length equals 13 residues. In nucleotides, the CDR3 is TGTGCCAGCGCCCTTACGAGTTACAATGGGCAGTTCTTC. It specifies CASALTSYNGQFF.

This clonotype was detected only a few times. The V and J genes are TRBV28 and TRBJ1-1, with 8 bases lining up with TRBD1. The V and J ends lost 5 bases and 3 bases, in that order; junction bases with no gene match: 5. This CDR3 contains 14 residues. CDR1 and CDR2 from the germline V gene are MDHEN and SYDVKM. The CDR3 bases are TGTGCCAGCAGTCCAGGGGGCGACGACACTGAAGCTTTCTTT. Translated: CASSPGGDDTEAFF.

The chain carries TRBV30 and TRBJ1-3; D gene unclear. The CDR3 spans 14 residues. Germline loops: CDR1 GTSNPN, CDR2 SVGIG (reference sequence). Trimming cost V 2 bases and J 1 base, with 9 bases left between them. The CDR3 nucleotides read TGTGCCTGGAGTCCCTTGGCTTCTGGAAACACCATATATTTT. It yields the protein CAWSPLASGNTIYF.

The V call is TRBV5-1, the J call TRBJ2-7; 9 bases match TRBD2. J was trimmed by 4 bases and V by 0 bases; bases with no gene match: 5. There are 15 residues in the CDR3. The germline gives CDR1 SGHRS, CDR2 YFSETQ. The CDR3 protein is CASSLALAGSYEQYF. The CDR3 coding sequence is TGCGCCAGCAGCTTGGCGCTAGCGGGGTCGTACGAGCAGTACTTC. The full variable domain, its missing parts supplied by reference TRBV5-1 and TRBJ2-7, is KAGVTQTPRYLIKTRGQQVTLSCSPISGHRSVSWYQQTPGQGLQFLFEYFSETQRNKGNFPGRFSGRQFSNSRSEMNVSTLELGDSALYLCASSLALAGSYEQYFGPGTRLTVT.

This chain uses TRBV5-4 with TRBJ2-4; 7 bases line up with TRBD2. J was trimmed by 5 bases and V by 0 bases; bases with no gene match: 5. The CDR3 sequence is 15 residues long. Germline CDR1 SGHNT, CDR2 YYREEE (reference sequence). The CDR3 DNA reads TGTGCCAGCAGCTTGGGGCGGGAGTGGGAAAACATTCAGTACTTC. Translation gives CASSLGREWENIQYF.

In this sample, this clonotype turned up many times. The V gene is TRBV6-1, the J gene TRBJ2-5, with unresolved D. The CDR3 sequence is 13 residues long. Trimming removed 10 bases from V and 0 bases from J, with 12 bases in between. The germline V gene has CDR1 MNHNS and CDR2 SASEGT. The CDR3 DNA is TGTGCCAAAGACACATTGTACCAAGAGACCCAGTACTTC. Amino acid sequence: CAKDTLYQETQYF.

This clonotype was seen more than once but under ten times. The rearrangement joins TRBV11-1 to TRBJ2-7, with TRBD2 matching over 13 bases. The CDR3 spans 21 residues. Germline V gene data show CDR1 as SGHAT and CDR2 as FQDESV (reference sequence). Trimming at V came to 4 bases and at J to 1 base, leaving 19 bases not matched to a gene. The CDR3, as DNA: TGTGCCAGCAGCTCCCCCCGCAGGACTAGCGGGAGAGGTGTGCGGTCCTACGAGCAGTACTTC. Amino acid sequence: CASSSPRRTSGRGVRSYEQYF.

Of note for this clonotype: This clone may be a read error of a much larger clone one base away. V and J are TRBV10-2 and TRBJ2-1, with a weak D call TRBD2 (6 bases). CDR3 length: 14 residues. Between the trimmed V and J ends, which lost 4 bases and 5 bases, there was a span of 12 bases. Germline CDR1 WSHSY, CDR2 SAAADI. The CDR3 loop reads CASSGGIRHNEQFF. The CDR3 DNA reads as TGCGCCAGCAGTGGCGGGATACGCCACAATGAGCAGTTCTTC.

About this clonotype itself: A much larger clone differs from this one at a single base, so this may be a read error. The chain's CDR3 is CASSYLSRRTDTQYF. DNA for the CDR3: TGTGCCAGCAGTTACCTCAGCAGGAGGACAGATACGCAGTATTTT. The chain employs TRBV6-5 and TRBJ2-3; D perhaps matches TRBD2 (5 bases). Germline V lookup: CDR1 MNHEY, CDR2 SVGAGI. V lost 2 bases and J lost 3, with 12 bases in between. The CDR3 length is 15 residues.

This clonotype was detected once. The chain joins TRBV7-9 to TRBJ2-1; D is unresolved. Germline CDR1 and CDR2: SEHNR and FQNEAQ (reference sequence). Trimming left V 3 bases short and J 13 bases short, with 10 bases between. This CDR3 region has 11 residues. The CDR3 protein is CASSFLSDQFF. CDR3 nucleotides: TGTGCCAGCAGCTTTCTTAGTGACCAGTTCTTC.

CDR3: CASSDIKNDGAYEQYF. In DNA, the CDR3 is TGCGCCAGCAGTGATATAAAGAACGACGGGGCCTACGAGCAGTACTTC. The chain uses TRBV5-1 and TRBJ2-7, with D possibly being TRBD2 (5 bases). The germline CDR1 and CDR2 sequences are SGHRS and YFSETQ. The CDR3 runs to 16 residues. Trimming shortened V by 5 bases and J by 2 bases, and 20 bases separated the two germline ends.

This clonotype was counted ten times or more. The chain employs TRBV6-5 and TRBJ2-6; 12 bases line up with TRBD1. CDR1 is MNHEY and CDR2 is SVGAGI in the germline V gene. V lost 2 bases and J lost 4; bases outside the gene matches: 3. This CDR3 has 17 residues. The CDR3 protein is CASSYGDRGRGANVLTF. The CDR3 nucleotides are TGTGCCAGCAGTTACGGGGACAGGGGGCGCGGGGCCAACGTCCTGACTTTC.

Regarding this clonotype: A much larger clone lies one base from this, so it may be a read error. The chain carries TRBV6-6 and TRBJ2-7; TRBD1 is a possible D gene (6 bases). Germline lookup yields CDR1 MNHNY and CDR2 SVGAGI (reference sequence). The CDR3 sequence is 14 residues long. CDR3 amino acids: CAGSYARGSYEQYF. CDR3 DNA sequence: TGTGCCGGCAGTTACGCCAGGGGATCCTACGAGCAGTACTTC.

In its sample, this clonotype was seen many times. The CDR3 reads CASTTRQGGPGELFF. CDR3 DNA: TGTGCCAGCACGACCCGACAGGGGGGACCCGGGGAGCTGTTTTTT. V gene TRBV11-2 combines with J gene TRBJ2-2, with TRBD1 matching 9 bases. The CDR3 length is 15 residues. Germline V lookup: CDR1 SGHAT, CDR2 FQNNGV. J gave up 6 bases and V 7 bases, and 9 bases lay outside the gene matches.

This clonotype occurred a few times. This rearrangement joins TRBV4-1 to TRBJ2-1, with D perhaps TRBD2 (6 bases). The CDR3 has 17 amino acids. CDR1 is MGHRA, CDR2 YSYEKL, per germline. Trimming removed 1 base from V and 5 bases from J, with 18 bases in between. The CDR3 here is CASSQGLLASPDNEQFF. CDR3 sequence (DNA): TGCGCCAGCAGCCAAGGTTTGCTAGCGTCTCCGGACAATGAGCAGTTCTTC.

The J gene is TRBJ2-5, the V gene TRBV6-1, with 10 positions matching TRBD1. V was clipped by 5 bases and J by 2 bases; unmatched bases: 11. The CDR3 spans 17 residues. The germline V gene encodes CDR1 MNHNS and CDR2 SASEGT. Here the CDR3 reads CASSYGTGATLQETQYF. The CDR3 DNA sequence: TGTGCCAGCAGTTACGGGACAGGGGCCACTCTTCAAGAGACCCAGTACTTC.

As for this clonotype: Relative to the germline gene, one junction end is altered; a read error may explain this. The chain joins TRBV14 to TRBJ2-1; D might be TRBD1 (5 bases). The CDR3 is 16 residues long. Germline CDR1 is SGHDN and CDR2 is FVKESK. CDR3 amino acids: CASSQFLAGNANVQFF. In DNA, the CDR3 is TGTGCCAGCAGCCAATTTTTGGCAGGGAACGCAAATGTGCAGTTCTTC. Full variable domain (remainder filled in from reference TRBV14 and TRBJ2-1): EAGVTQFPSHSVIEKGQTVTLRCDPISGHDNLYWYRRVMGKEIKFLLHFVKESKQDESGMPNNRFLAERTGGTYSTLKVQPAELEDSGVYFCASSQFLAGNANVQFFGPGTRLTVL.

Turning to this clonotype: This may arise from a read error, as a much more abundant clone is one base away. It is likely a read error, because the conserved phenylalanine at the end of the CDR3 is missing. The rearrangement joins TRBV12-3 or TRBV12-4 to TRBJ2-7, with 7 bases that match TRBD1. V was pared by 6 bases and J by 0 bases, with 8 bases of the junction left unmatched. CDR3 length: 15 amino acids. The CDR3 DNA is TGTGCCAGCAGCCAACGGGACAGATTCTCCTACGAGCAGTACTTA. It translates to CASSQRDRFSYEQYL.

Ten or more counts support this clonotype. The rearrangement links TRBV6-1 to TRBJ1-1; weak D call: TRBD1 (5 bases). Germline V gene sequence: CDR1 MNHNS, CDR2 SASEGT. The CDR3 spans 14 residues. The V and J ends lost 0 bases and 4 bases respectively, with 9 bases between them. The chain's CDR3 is CASSEAWGGTEAFF. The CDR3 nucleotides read TGTGCCAGCAGTGAAGCGTGGGGGGGCACTGAAGCTTTCTTT.

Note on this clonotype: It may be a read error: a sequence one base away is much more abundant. CDR3 region: CASRRGLGNQPQHF. CDR3 DNA: TGTGCCAGCAGGCGGGGCTTGGGCAATCAGCCCCAGCATTTT. This rearrangement joins TRBV6-6 to TRBJ1-5; D perhaps matches TRBD1 (5 bases). The CDR3 loop spans 14 amino acids. V dropped 6 bases and J dropped 2 bases, with 11 bases sitting between them. Germline CDR1 MNHNY, CDR2 SVGAGI (reference sequence).

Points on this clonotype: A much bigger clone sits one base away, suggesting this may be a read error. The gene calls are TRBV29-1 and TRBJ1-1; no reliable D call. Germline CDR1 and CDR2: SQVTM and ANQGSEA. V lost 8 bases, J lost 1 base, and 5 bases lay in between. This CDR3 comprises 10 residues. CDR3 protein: CSRQNTEAFF. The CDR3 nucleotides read TGCAGCCGTCAGAACACTGAAGCTTTCTTT.

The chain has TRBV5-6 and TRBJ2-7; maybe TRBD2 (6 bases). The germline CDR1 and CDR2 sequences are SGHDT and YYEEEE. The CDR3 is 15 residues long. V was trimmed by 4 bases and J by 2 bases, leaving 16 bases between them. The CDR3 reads CASSARRVGTYEQYF. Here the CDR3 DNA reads TGTGCCAGCAGCGCCCGGAGGGTGGGGACCTACGAGCAGTACTTC.

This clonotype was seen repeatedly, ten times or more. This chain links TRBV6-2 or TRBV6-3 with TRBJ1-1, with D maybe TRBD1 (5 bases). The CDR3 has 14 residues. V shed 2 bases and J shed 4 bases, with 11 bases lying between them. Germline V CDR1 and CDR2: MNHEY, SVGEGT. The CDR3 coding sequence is TGTGCCAGCAGTTACAGGGGTGGGGGCACTGAAGCTTTCTTT. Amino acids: CASSYRGGGTEAFF.

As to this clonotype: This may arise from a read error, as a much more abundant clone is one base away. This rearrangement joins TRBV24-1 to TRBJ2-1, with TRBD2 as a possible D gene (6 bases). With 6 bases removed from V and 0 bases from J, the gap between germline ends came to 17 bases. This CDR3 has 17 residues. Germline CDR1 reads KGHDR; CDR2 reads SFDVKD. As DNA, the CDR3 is TGTGCCACCAGTAGAACGGGCGGGACGAGCTCCTACAATGAGCAGTTCTTC. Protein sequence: CATSRTGGTSSYNEQFF.

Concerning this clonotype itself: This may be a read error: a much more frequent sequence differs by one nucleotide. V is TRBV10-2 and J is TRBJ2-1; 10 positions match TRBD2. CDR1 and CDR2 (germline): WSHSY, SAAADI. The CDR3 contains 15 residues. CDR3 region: CPSSGSGRLGNEQFF. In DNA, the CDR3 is TGCCCCAGCAGTGGTAGCGGGAGGCTGGGAAATGAGCAGTTCTTC.

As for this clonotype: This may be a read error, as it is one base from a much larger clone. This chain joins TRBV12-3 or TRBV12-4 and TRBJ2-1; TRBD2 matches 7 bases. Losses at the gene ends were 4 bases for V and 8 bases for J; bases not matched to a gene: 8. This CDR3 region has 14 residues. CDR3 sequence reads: CASSSGTNFDEQFF. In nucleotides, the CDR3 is TGTGCCAGCAGTTCCGGGACTAATTTTGATGAGCAGTTCTTC.

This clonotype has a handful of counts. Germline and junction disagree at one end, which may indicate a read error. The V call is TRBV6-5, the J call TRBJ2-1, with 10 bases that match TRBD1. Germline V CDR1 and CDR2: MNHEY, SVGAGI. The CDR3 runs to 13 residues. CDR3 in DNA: TGTACCAGCAGTGGACAGGGGGACAATGAGCAGTTCTTC. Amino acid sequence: CTSSGQGDNEQFF.

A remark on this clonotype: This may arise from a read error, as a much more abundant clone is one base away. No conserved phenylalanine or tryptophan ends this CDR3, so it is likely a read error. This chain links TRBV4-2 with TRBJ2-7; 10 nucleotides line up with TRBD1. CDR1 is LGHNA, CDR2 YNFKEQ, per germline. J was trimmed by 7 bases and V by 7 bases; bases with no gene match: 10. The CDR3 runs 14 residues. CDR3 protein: CASTSGTGAGEQYL. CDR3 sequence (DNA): TGTGCCAGCACTTCAGGGACAGGGGCGGGGGAGCAGTACCTC.

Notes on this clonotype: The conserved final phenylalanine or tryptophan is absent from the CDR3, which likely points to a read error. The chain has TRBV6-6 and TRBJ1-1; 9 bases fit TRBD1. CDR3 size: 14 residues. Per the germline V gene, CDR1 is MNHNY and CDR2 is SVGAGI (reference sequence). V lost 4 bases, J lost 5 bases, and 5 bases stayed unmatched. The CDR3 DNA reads TGTGCCAGCAGTTCGGGACAGGGTAAAACTGAAGCTTTCTCT. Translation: CASSSGQGKTEAFS.

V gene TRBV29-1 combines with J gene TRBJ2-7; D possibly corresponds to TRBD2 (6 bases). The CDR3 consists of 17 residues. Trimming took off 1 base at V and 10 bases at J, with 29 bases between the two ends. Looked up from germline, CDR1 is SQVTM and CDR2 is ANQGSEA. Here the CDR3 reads CSVEALSAGSLKMGQYF. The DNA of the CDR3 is TGCAGCGTTGAAGCGCTCTCAGCGGGCTCCCTCAAGATGGGACAGTACTTC.

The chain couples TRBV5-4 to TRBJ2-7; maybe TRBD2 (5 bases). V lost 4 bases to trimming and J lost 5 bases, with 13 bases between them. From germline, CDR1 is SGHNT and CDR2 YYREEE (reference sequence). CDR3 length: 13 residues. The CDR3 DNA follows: TGTGCCAGCAGCGCACCCGCGGGCCACGAGCAGTACTTC. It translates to CASSAPAGHEQYF.